The 23 T cell receptor beta chains below were found in one sample sequenced in a study of blood T cell repertoires in COVID-19. The protocol was immunoSEQ multiplex PCR, while the TCRdb copy is restricted to in-frame clones and leaves out a portion. The repertoire holds approximately 140,000 clones, about 91% seen once, with around 28% in the top ten. Sequenced sample: peripheral blood. These receptors came from a human donor in a cohort sampled during active COVID-19.

V usage is TRBV7-9 and J usage is TRBJ1-1, with D possibly being TRBD1 (5 bases). Germline CDR1 reads SEHNR; CDR2 reads FQNEAQ (reference sequence). The CDR3 has 14 amino acids. Deletions cut 2 bases from V and 4 bases from J, with 11 bases between. The CDR3 DNA reads TGTGCCAGCAGCTTACAGGGCAGCCCCACTGAAGCTTTCTTT. Protein product: CASSLQGSPTEAFF.

V usage is TRBV2 and J usage is TRBJ1-1; the D gene is possibly TRBD1 (5 bases). The CDR3 length is 13 residues. The V and J ends lost 6 bases and 10 bases respectively, with 18 bases between them. CDR1 and CDR2 (germline): SNHLY, FYNNEI. CDR3 residues: CASSPGGLAGAFF. In nucleotides, the CDR3 is TGTGCCAGCAGCCCGGGGGGATTGGCGGGAGCTTTCTTT.

This clone showed up just once. The chain joins TRBV29-1 to TRBJ1-2; 9 bases line up with TRBD1. In germline, CDR1 is SQVTM, CDR2 ANQGSEA. V trimming: 3 bases; J trimming: 7 bases; junction bases outside the gene matches: 6. The CDR3 loop spans 13 amino acids. The CDR3 loop reads CSVEDRGRGGYTF. The DNA for the CDR3 is TGCAGCGTTGAGGACAGGGGAAGAGGTGGCTACACCTTC.

V is TRBV4-2 and J is TRBJ2-1, with 12 bases identical to TRBD2. CDR1 LGHNA and CDR2 YNFKEQ come from the germline V gene. This CDR3 region has 15 residues. Trimming removed 7 bases from V and 6 bases from J; junction bases left unmatched: 7. CDR3 loop: CASNNLAGGPNEQFF. CDR3 DNA: TGTGCCAGCAACAACCTAGCGGGGGGGCCCAATGAGCAGTTCTTC.

This chain connects TRBV4-1 to TRBJ1-3, with unresolved D. Germline V gene data show CDR1 as MGHRA and CDR2 as YSYEKL. The V end lost 1 base, the J end lost 0 bases, and 10 bases lay between the germline ends. The CDR3 covers 16 residues. The CDR3 bases are TGCGCCAGCAGCCAAGTCTTGGGCTCCTCTGGAAACACCATATATTTT. Its translation is CASSQVLGSSGNTIYF.

The chain combines TRBV7-2 with TRBJ1-4, with TRBD1 matching 10 bases. V was pared by 4 bases and J by 6 bases, with 2 bases of the junction left unmatched. This CDR3 has 14 residues. CDR1 SGHTA and CDR2 FQGNSA come from the germline V gene. CDR3 sequence: CASSSTGGYEKLFF. In DNA, the CDR3 is TGTGCCAGCAGCTCGACAGGGGGCTATGAAAAACTGTTTTTT.

The rearrangement uses TRBV27 and TRBJ2-1, with a tentative D call TRBD1 (5 bases). V lost 6 bases to trimming and J lost 1 base, with 13 bases between them. This CDR3 is 15 amino acids long. The germline CDR1 and CDR2 sequences are MNHEY and SMNVEV (reference sequence). The CDR3 nucleotides are TGTGCCAGCAGACTGGACAAAAAATCCTACAATGAGCAGTTCTTC. This gives the protein CASRLDKKSYNEQFF.

The CDR3 region is CSVIPQGYGYTF. For the CDR3, the DNA is TGCAGCGTTATCCCTCAGGGGTATGGCTACACCTTC. V usage is TRBV29-1 and J usage is TRBJ1-2, with D possibly matching TRBD1 (6 bases). This CDR3 has 12 residues. V lost 5 bases and J lost 5, with 12 bases in between. The germline gives CDR1 SQVTM, CDR2 ANQGSEA.

The chain carries TRBV6-5 and TRBJ2-7; 7 bases line up with TRBD1. V shed 2 bases and J 4 bases; nucleotides not matched to a gene: 2. The CDR3 runs to 13 residues. CDR1 and CDR2 (germline): MNHEY, SVGAGI. CDR3 amino acids: CASSYQQGYEQYF. The CDR3 DNA reads as TGTGCCAGCAGTTACCAACAGGGGTACGAGCAGTACTTC.

This chain links TRBV4-1 with TRBJ2-3, with 10 bases matching TRBD2. The CDR3 runs to 16 residues. Germline loops: CDR1 MGHRA, CDR2 YSYEKL. J lost 5 bases, V lost 0 bases, and 5 bases had no gene match. The CDR3 protein is CASSQEAGGPGDTQYF. As DNA, the CDR3 is TGCGCCAGCAGCCAAGAAGCGGGGGGGCCCGGAGATACGCAGTATTTT.

The V gene is TRBV18, the J gene TRBJ2-7, with D unresolved. This CDR3 is 12 amino acids long. V lost 5 bases and J lost 2, with 7 bases in between. Per germline, CDR1 KGHSH and CDR2 LQKENI. The CDR3 DNA follows: TGTGCCAGCTCATCCTCAGCCTACGAGCAGTACTTC. Translating gives CASSSSAYEQYF.

The V gene is TRBV10-3, the J gene TRBJ2-1, with D possibly TRBD1 on 5 matching bases. From germline, CDR1 is ENHRY and CDR2 SYGVKD. V lost 6 bases and J lost 2, with 17 bases in between. The CDR3 has 16 amino acids. The CDR3: CAISDWAGLTYNEQFF. In nucleotides, the CDR3 is TGTGCCATCAGCGACTGGGCAGGGCTCACCTACAATGAGCAGTTCTTC.

The chain uses TRBV5-4 and TRBJ2-3; 15 bases match TRBD2. The CDR3 consists of 19 residues. Germline lookup yields CDR1 SGHNT and CDR2 YYREEE (reference sequence). Unmatched junction bases numbered 15, after V lost 6 bases and J lost 4 bases. The CDR3, as DNA: TGTGCCAGCACCTTACGTTGGACTAGCGGGGGGGCCGAGCCAGATACGCAGTATTTT. This encodes CASTLRWTSGGAEPDTQYF.

The chain couples TRBV3-1 (or the pseudogene TRBV3-2) to TRBJ1-2; 7 nucleotides match TRBD1. V trimming: 1 base; J trimming: 6 bases; junction bases outside the gene matches: 11. This CDR3 has 16 residues. Germline CDR1 and CDR2: LGHDT and YNNKEL (reference sequence). CDR3 in DNA: TGTGCCAGCAGCCAAGGTATCCCGACAGGGCCGGATGGCTACACCTTC. This gives the protein CASSQGIPTGPDGYTF.

This rearrangement joins TRBV19 to TRBJ1-6; 7 bases are a match to TRBD1. V lost 4 bases to trimming and J lost 8 bases; unmatched junction nucleotides: 14. The CDR3 totals 17 residues. CDR1 is LNHDA and CDR2 is SQIVND in the germline V gene (reference sequence). The CDR3 sequence is CASSRRPLSQGDSPLHF. The CDR3 DNA follows: TGTGCCAGTAGTAGACGGCCTCTTTCCCAGGGGGATTCACCCCTCCACTTT.

In DNA, the CDR3 is TGTGCCAGCAGCAAACAGGGGGGGTGGGGCAATCAGCCCCAGCATTTT. Protein product: CASSKQGGWGNQPQHF. J is TRBJ1-5 and V is TRBV11-2, with 8 bases matching TRBD1. Trimming took 5 bases from V and 2 from J; bases not matched to a gene: 8. The CDR3 is 16 amino acids. CDR1 SGHAT and CDR2 FQNNGV come from the germline V gene.

The chain is built from TRBV27 and TRBJ1-4; 9 bases fit TRBD1. The J segment lost 4 bases and the V segment lost 5 bases, leaving 5 bases of the junction unmatched. This CDR3 has 15 residues. The germline gives CDR1 MNHEY, CDR2 SMNVEV (reference sequence). In DNA form, the CDR3 reads TGTGCCAGCAGTCTGGGGACAGGGATTAATGAAAAACTGTTTTTT. Translated, it gives CASSLGTGINEKLFF.

This clone showed up just once. The chain uses TRBV6-4 and TRBJ2-2, with D possibly TRBD1 on 5 matching bases. This CDR3 comprises 13 residues. Germline CDR1 is MRHNA and CDR2 is SNTAGT. V was clipped by 4 bases and J by 5 bases, with 8 bases between them. CDR3 region: CASSVTGTGELFF. CDR3 coding DNA: TGTGCCAGCAGTGTAACAGGAACCGGGGAGCTGTTTTTT.

This clone was seen more than once but under ten times. V is TRBV7-8 and J is TRBJ2-7; D is possibly TRBD1 (6 bases). Between the trimmed V and J ends, which lost 3 bases and 0 bases, there was a span of 18 bases. This CDR3 region has 17 residues. Per germline, CDR1 SGHVS and CDR2 FQNEAQ. In DNA form, the CDR3 reads TGTGCCAGCAGCTTGGCCAATTACGGGACAAACTCCTACGAGCAGTACTTC. This sequence encodes CASSLANYGTNSYEQYF.

The rearrangement joins TRBV6-2 or TRBV6-3 to TRBJ2-3; 8 bases line up with TRBD2. The ends lost 0 bases at V and 4 bases at J; junction bases unmatched: 3. The CDR3 extends over 15 amino acids. Germline CDR1 and CDR2: MNHEY and SVGEGT. The CDR3 region is CASSYSTSEPDTQYF. DNA of the CDR3: TGTGCCAGCAGTTACTCGACTAGCGAGCCAGATACGCAGTATTTT.

CDR3 DNA: TGTGCCAGCAGCCCTTTTAGCGGGGGATCCTACAATGAGCAGTTCTTC. Translating it yields CASSPFSGGSYNEQFF. The V call is TRBV3-1 (or the pseudogene TRBV3-2), the J call TRBJ2-1, with 9 bases matching TRBD2. Looked up from germline, CDR1 is LGHDT and CDR2 is YNNKEL (reference sequence). Trimming at V came to 4 bases and at J to 1 base, leaving 5 bases not matched to a gene. The CDR3 has 16 residues.

This sequence joins TRBV6-5 and TRBJ2-3, with a weak D call TRBD2 (6 bases). Trimming removed 2 bases at V and 3 bases at J, with 6 bases between. Per germline, CDR1 MNHEY and CDR2 SVGAGI. The CDR3 is 13 amino acids. CDR3 coding DNA: TGTGCCAGCAGTTACCGGGAGACAGATACGCAGTATTTT. Protein product: CASSYRETDTQYF.

The chain combines TRBV27 with TRBJ2-1; 7 positions agree with TRBD2. There are 16 residues in the CDR3. V was clipped by 5 bases and J by 2 bases; unmatched bases: 9. Germline V CDR1 and CDR2: MNHEY, SMNVEV (reference sequence). The CDR3 coding sequence is TGTGCCAGCAGTCCCAGCGGGGCCTGGACCTACAATGAGCAGTTCTTC. Translating gives CASSPSGAWTYNEQFF.